The source of this TCR beta chain is a study of T cell repertoires in cytomegalovirus infection. General study findings and limits: Frequencies of public TCR beta families were cumulated, and this identified carriers of CMV plus the relevant HLA. The ex vivo response was dominated by HLA-C-restricted CMV-specific TCR beta clonotypes.

In TCRdb, the reads were re-called with MiXCR into one record per CDR3 protein. The sample shows more than 85,000 distinct CDR3 sequences, 20% to 30% of them seen only once. Germline assignment: CDR1 SEHNR and CDR2 FQNEAQ (reference sequence). V lost 5 bases to trimming and J lost 8 bases, with 19 bases between them. The CDR3 is 14 residues long. As concerns this clonotype: Its antigen remains unknown.

This chain links TRBV7-9 with TRBJ2-7, with D possibly called TRBD1 or TRBD2 (5 bases each). The sample taken for sequencing was CD8+ T cells from PBMCs. The receptor's source is a human donor in good health (CMV status not recorded). Some clones in this sample may be carry-over from other donors' samples. CDR3 region: CASSDRDATSKQYF. CDR3 nucleotide sequence: TGTGCCAGCAGCGACCGGGACGCTACCTCGAAGCAGTACTTC.